The 22 T cell receptor beta chains below all came from one sample that was sequenced in a study of T cell changes during pregnancy in multiple sclerosis. The repertoire was sequenced with immunoSEQ multiplex PCR; TCRdb's copy has only in-frame clones and lacks some. The table has about 27,000 clones, roughly 86% seen once; the top ten hold around 13%. The sequencing used CD8+ T cells from peripheral blood mononuclear cells, collected in the first trimester of pregnancy. All receptors derive from a female donor in good health, enrolled as a control in a pregnancy study.

The genes are TRBV6-1 and TRBJ1-1; 7 bases map to TRBD1. This CDR3 has 15 residues. The J segment lost 4 bases and the V segment lost 1 base, leaving 6 bases of the junction unmatched. Looked up from germline, CDR1 is MNHNS and CDR2 is SASEGT. CDR3 residues: CASSEGSQGSTEAFF. The CDR3 DNA sequence: TGTGCCAGCAGTGAAGGGTCACAGGGGTCCACTGAAGCTTTCTTT.

This chain's CDR3 is CASTQGLPGRHNEQFF. The DNA for the CDR3 is TGTGCCAGCACCCAGGGCCTTCCCGGGCGACACAATGAGCAGTTCTTC. This chain connects TRBV13 to TRBJ2-1, with D possibly being TRBD1 (5 bases). The CDR3 spans 16 residues. Germline V gene lookup returns CDR1 PRHDT and CDR2 FYEKMQ (reference sequence). Deletions cut 7 bases from V and 5 bases from J, with 21 bases between.

The rearrangement uses TRBV5-6 and TRBJ2-7; maybe TRBD1 (5 bases). Germline CDR1 SGHDT, CDR2 YYEEEE. The length of the CDR3 is 15 residues. V lost 5 bases and J lost 5, with 20 bases in between. The CDR3 region is CASSPIPQGVHEQYF. The CDR3 region has the DNA TGTGCCAGCAGTCCAATCCCGCAGGGTGTCCACGAGCAGTACTTC.

The chain couples TRBV11-3 to TRBJ2-4, with 11 positions matching TRBD2. Germline V lookup: CDR1 SGHNT, CDR2 YENEEA. The CDR3 contains 20 residues. Trimming at V came to 5 bases and at J to 0 bases, leaving 15 bases not matched to a gene. CDR3 bases: TGTGCCAGCAGCCCCTGGAGACTAGCGGGAAACGTACTAGCCAAAAACATTCAGTACTTC. Amino acid sequence: CASSPWRLAGNVLAKNIQYF. The full variable domain, completed using reference TRBV11-3 and TRBJ2-4, is EAGVVQSPRYKIIEKKQPVAFWCNPISGHNTLYWYLQNLGQGPELLIRYENEEAVDDSQLPKDRFSAERLKGVDSTLKIQPAELGDSAVYLCASSPWRLAGNVLAKNIQYFGAGTRLSVL.

The CDR3 is CASGISGEGNEQFF. CDR3 nucleotides: TGCGCCAGCGGCATCAGCGGCGAGGGCAATGAGCAGTTCTTC. This chain uses TRBV10-2 with TRBJ2-1; D possibly corresponds to TRBD2 (5 bases). This CDR3 is 14 amino acids long. Germline values: CDR1 WSHSY, CDR2 SAAADI. The V and J ends lost 8 bases and 6 bases respectively, with 17 bases between them.

The genes are TRBV11-2 and TRBJ2-3, with 7 bases that match TRBD2. Germline values: CDR1 SGHAT, CDR2 FQNNGV. The length of the CDR3 is 15 residues. Trimming removed 5 bases from V and 1 base from J; junction bases left unmatched: 6. The CDR3 DNA sequence: TGTGCCAGCAGCAACCGGGACTATCGCACAGATACGCAGTATTTT. Its protein product is CASSNRDYRTDTQYF.

The rearrangement uses TRBV13 and TRBJ1-6; possibly TRBD1 for D (5 bases). V lost 7 bases and J 9 bases, leaving 19 bases between the germline ends. CDR1 and CDR2 from the germline V gene are PRHDT and FYEKMQ (reference sequence). The CDR3 extends over 15 amino acids. In DNA, the CDR3 is TGTGCCAGCACGTCGGGGGAGGGTCTGGGTTCACCCCTCCACTTT. Protein product: CASTSGEGLGSPLHF.

This clone was seen only a few times. CDR3 region: CAWSVLAGSSAGANVLTF. The CDR3 coding sequence is TGTGCCTGGAGTGTGTTAGCGGGTTCGTCTGCTGGGGCCAACGTCCTGACTTTC. The chain joins TRBV30 to TRBJ2-6; TRBD2 matches 7 bases. Germline loops: CDR1 GTSNPN, CDR2 SVGIG (reference sequence). The CDR3 totals 18 residues. The ends lost 0 bases at V and 2 bases at J; junction bases unmatched: 10.

The chain uses TRBV28 and TRBJ1-1; D might be TRBD1 (5 bases). The V end lost 6 bases, the J end lost 7 bases, and 18 bases lay between the germline ends. Germline V gene data show CDR1 as MDHEN and CDR2 as SYDVKM. This CDR3 region has 14 residues. The CDR3 is CASSSTDTSYEAFF. The CDR3 nucleotides are TGTGCCAGCAGCTCGACGGACACGAGTTATGAAGCTTTCTTT. The variable domain in full, with the rest retrieved from reference TRBV28 and TRBJ1-1, is DVKVTQSSRYLVKRTGEKVFLECVQDMDHENMFWYRQDPGLGLRLIYFSYDVKMKEKGDIPEGYSVSREKKERFSLILESASTNQTSMYLCASSSTDTSYEAFFGQGTRLTVV.

The J gene is TRBJ1-3, the V gene TRBV30, with D possibly matching TRBD1 (6 bases). The CDR3 extends over 15 amino acids. V was trimmed by 0 bases and J by 8 bases, leaving 17 bases between them. Germline lookup yields CDR1 GTSNPN and CDR2 SVGIG (reference sequence). This CDR3 reads CAWSVAGTLHHTIYF. The CDR3 DNA reads as TGTGCCTGGAGTGTAGCCGGGACACTGCATCACACCATATATTTT. The full variable domain, with the rest looked up from reference TRBV30 and TRBJ1-3, is SQTIHQWPATLVQPVGSPLSLECTVEGTSNPNLYWYRQAAGRGLQLLFYSVGIGQISSEVPQNLSASRPQDRQFILSSKKLLLSDSGFYLCAWSVAGTLHHTIYFGEGSWLTVV.

The chain carries TRBV4-2 and TRBJ1-5; TRBD1 agrees at 10 bases. The ends lost 0 bases at V and 6 bases at J; junction bases unmatched: 2. Germline CDR1 is LGHNA and CDR2 is YNFKEQ. The CDR3 has 15 residues. The CDR3 region is CASSQDRTGGQPQHF. The CDR3 DNA reads as TGTGCCAGCAGCCAAGACCGGACAGGGGGTCAGCCCCAGCATTTT.

V usage is TRBV5-6 and J usage is TRBJ1-3, with TRBD1 identical over 9 bases. The CDR3 spans 15 residues. Per germline, CDR1 SGHDT and CDR2 YYEEEE. With V trimmed by 3 bases and J by 2 bases, 3 bases remained unmatched. The CDR3 region is CASSYGTGPGNTIYF. The CDR3 DNA reads as TGTGCCAGCAGCTACGGGACAGGGCCTGGAAACACCATATATTTT.

V is TRBV11-3 and J is TRBJ2-2; 8 positions match TRBD1. The length of the CDR3 is 15 residues. In germline, CDR1 is SGHNT, CDR2 YENEEA. J gave up 1 base and V 5 bases, and 3 bases lay outside the gene matches. The chain's CDR3 is CASSTGQGNTGELFF. CDR3 DNA sequence: TGTGCCAGCAGCACCGGACAGGGGAACACCGGGGAGCTGTTTTTT.

This clone was found a few times. The rearrangement links TRBV25-1 to TRBJ2-2; 7 positions agree with TRBD1. The CDR3 is made up of 14 amino acids. J was trimmed by 3 bases and V by 6 bases; bases with no gene match: 4. Germline V gives CDR1 MGHDK, CDR2 SYGVNS. The CDR3, as DNA: TGTGCCAGCAGCCACAGGGGTGACACCGGGGAGCTGTTTTTT. This encodes CASSHRGDTGELFF.

The V call is TRBV5-4, the J call TRBJ1-1, with D possibly matching TRBD1 (6 bases). V was shortened by 5 bases and J by 12 bases, with 14 bases between the two germline ends. CDR1 is SGHNT and CDR2 is YYREEE in the germline V gene (reference sequence). The CDR3 spans 11 residues. For the CDR3, the DNA is TGTGCCAGCAGGGAGGGGGGGCGATCTTTCTTT. It specifies CASREGGRSFF.

The chain employs TRBV7-9 and TRBJ2-2; TRBD1 agrees at 8 bases. V lost 5 bases, J lost 0 bases, and 5 bases stayed unmatched. The CDR3 has 16 amino acids. Germline V gene sequence: CDR1 SEHNR, CDR2 FQNEAQ (reference sequence). Here the CDR3 DNA reads TGTGCCAGCAGCCCGGGACAGGCTTCGAACACCGGGGAGCTGTTTTTT. As protein: CASSPGQASNTGELFF. The variable domain in full, with the rest retrieved from reference TRBV7-9 and TRBJ2-2, is DTGVSQNPRHKITKRGQNVTFRCDPISEHNRLYWYRQTLGQGPEFLTYFQNEAQLEKSRLLSDRFSAERPKGSFSTLEIQRTEQGDSAMYLCASSPGQASNTGELFFGEGSRLTVL.

This clone showed up just once. In nucleotides, the CDR3 is TGCGCCAGCAGCCAAGGGGGAGGGAGGGCAGATACGCAGTATTTT. Its protein product is CASSQGGGRADTQYF. V gene TRBV4-1 combines with J gene TRBJ2-3; 7 nucleotides agree with TRBD2. Germline CDR1 MGHRA, CDR2 YSYEKL. The CDR3 totals 15 residues. After removal of 1 base from V and 4 bases from J, the junction contained 5 bases not matched to a gene.

The J gene is TRBJ1-1, the V gene TRBV6-1; D may be TRBD1 (5 bases). V was pared by 2 bases and J by 5 bases, with 15 bases between. Per germline, CDR1 MNHNS and CDR2 SASEGT. CDR3 length equals 15 residues. This CDR3 is CASSEIPGGDTEAFF. CDR3 DNA sequence: TGTGCCAGCAGTGAAATTCCGGGGGGTGATACTGAAGCTTTCTTT.

The chain links TRBV28 to TRBJ2-7, with 12 positions matching TRBD2. The CDR3 is made up of 16 amino acids. CDR1 and CDR2 from the germline V gene are MDHEN and SYDVKM. The V segment lost 4 bases and the J segment 4 bases; nucleotides outside the gene matches: 8. The CDR3 nucleotides read TGTGCCAGCAGTTCCCGACTAGCGGGAGTAATATACGAGCAGTACTTC. Translated, it gives CASSSRLAGVIYEQYF.

The V and J genes are TRBV15 and TRBJ2-1; 8 positions agree with TRBD2. CDR3 length: 16 amino acids. J was trimmed by 9 bases and V by 5 bases; bases with no gene match: 15. CDR1 and CDR2 (germline): LNHNV, YYDKDF (reference sequence). The CDR3 DNA reads as TGTGCCACCAGCGACCCCGGGACTAGGGTTTGGGGTGAGCAGTTCTTC. It yields the protein CATSDPGTRVWGEQFF.

The chain links TRBV6-5 to TRBJ2-3, with 8 bases that match TRBD1. The CDR3 has 14 amino acids. V shed 2 bases, J shed 3 bases, and the junction held 1 base outside the gene matches. In germline, CDR1 is MNHEY, CDR2 SVGAGI. CDR3 region: CASSYGTGTDTQYF. DNA for the CDR3: TGTGCCAGCAGTTACGGGACAGGAACAGATACGCAGTATTTT.

The V gene is TRBV6-5, the J gene TRBJ1-1; D gene uncertain. Germline V gene sequence: CDR1 MNHEY, CDR2 SVGAGI. CDR3 length: 13 residues. V was cut by 6 bases and J by 6 bases, with 14 bases left in between. CDR3 sequence (DNA): TGTGCCAGCAGCCCCTCGCGAGAAGCTGAAGCTTTCTTT. Residues: CASSPSREAEAFF.